These 8 T cell receptor beta chains share one sample of origin, sequenced in a study of T cell clonality in common variable immunodeficiency. Points from the study as a whole: Common variable immunodeficiency TCR beta sequences reportedly had fewer deletions and N-nucleotide insertions.

TCRdb's table, derived via immunoSEQ multiplex PCR, lists solely in-frame clones and lacks some. The specimen gives 15,000 to 20,000 clones without singletons; the ten biggest hold more than 2.5%. Which antigens these TCRs recognize remains unknown. The sample consisted of peripheral blood mononuclear cells. The receptors shown here come from a human donor with common variable immunodeficiency.

This clone was detected many times. This chain's CDR3 is CASSLAADTQYF. The sequenced part of the CDR3 DNA is TGTGCCAGCAGCTTAGCGGCAGATACG. J is TRBJ2-3 and V is TRBV11-2; D is unclear. The CDR3 is cut off 3 residues early in the read; its end comes from the germline J gene. The ends were cut back, 1 base at V and 4 bases at J, with 3 bases in the middle. The CDR3 sequence is 12 residues long. CDR1 is SGHAT, CDR2 FQNNGV, per germline. Variable domain in full (rest from reference TRBV11-2 and TRBJ2-3): EAGVAQSPRYKIIEKRQSVAFWCNPISGHATLYWYQQILGQGPKLLIQFQNNGVVDDSQLPKDRFSAERLKGVDSTLKIQPAKLEDSAVYLCASSLAADTQYFGPGTRLTVL.

This clone was recorded many times. The sequence runs out 3 residues before the end of the CDR3; the remainder is reconstructed from the germline J gene. This chain uses TRBV20-1 with TRBJ2-3, with TRBD2 matching 13 bases. J gave up 2 bases and V 3 bases, and 11 bases lay outside the gene matches. The CDR3 length is 18 residues. The germline gives CDR1 DFQATT, CDR2 SNEGSKA (reference sequence). CDR3 residues: CSARGRGGLAGVTDTQYF. The sequenced part of the CDR3 DNA is TGCAGTGCTAGGGGCCGGGGTGGACTAGCGGGAGTCACAGATACG.

This clone showed up many times. The read ends 3 residues before the CDR3 terminus; that terminus is restored from the germline J gene. This rearrangement joins TRBV12-3 or TRBV12-4 to TRBJ2-5; D ambiguous. Trimming cost V 2 bases and J 2 bases, with 9 bases left between them. This CDR3 has 14 residues. The CDR3 reads CASSLQYPQETQYF. CDR3 DNA, as far as it was read: TGTGCCAGCAGTTTACAGTACCCACAAGAGACC.

In its sample, this clone was seen many times. The read falls 3 residues short of the CDR3 end, and the missing part is taken from the germline J gene. The chain is built from TRBV19 and TRBJ2-4; tentatively, D is TRBD1 (5 bases). The length of the CDR3 is 16 residues. Germline CDR1 LNHDA, CDR2 SQIVND (reference sequence). V was cut by 5 bases and J by 6 bases, with 20 bases left in between. The CDR3 loop reads CASSPAGGRVINIQYF. The CDR3 bases that were read are TGTGCCAGTAGTCCGGCCGGTGGCAGGGTCATAAACATT.

This clone was seen at least ten times. The read ends 3 residues shy of where the CDR3 ends; the end is completed using the germline J gene. The chain links TRBV20-1 to TRBJ2-7; 7 bases are shared with TRBD1. Germline lookup yields CDR1 DFQATT and CDR2 SNEGSKA (reference sequence). There are 13 residues in the CDR3. Germline trimming cut 1 base from V and 4 bases from J; bases unmatched to any gene: 4. The CDR3 DNA, read in part, is TGCAGTGCTAGAGCCGGACAGGCTTACGAG. Its translation: CSARAGQAYE. From start to end, the CDR3 is CSARAGQAYEQYF.

At least ten counts were recorded for this clone. The CDR3 is cut off 3 residues early in the read; its end comes from the germline J gene. The V and J genes are TRBV20-1 and TRBJ2-5; 14 positions match TRBD2. The CDR3 extends over 14 amino acids. Losses at the gene ends were 7 bases for V and 3 bases for J; bases not matched to a gene: 4. Germline-derived CDR1 and CDR2 are DFQATT and SNEGSKA (reference sequence). The CDR3 DNA, read in part, is TGCAGTGGGACTAGCGGGAGGCGAAAAGAGACC. Amino acid sequence: CSGTSGRRKET. The complete CDR3 protein is CSGTSGRRKETQYF.

This clone was seen many times. The read gets to within 3 residues of the CDR3 end, and the germline J gene fills in the rest. The sample has other DNA sequences that encode this CDR3 too. This chain links TRBV18 with TRBJ2-1; D perhaps matches TRBD2 (5 bases). The CDR3 spans 15 residues. Trimming took off 0 bases at V and 6 bases at J, with 12 bases between the two ends. The germline V gene encodes CDR1 KGHSH and CDR2 LQKENI. The CDR3 sequence: CASSPPATTVNEQFF. The sequenced CDR3 bases are TGTGCCAGCTCACCACCCGCGACTACCGTCAATGAG.

In its sample, this clone was seen many times. Read coverage stops 3 residues before the CDR3 terminus; the germline J gene supplies the remainder. The chain combines TRBV18 with TRBJ1-1; D ambiguous. Germline V gives CDR1 KGHSH, CDR2 LQKENI. CDR3 length: 16 amino acids. V was pared by 1 base and J by 0 bases, with 12 bases between. The sequenced part of the CDR3 DNA is TGTGCCAGCTCACCACAAGCGGCAGAGTTGAACACTGAA. It encodes CASSPQAAELNTE. The whole CDR3 sequence reads CASSPQAAELNTEAFF.